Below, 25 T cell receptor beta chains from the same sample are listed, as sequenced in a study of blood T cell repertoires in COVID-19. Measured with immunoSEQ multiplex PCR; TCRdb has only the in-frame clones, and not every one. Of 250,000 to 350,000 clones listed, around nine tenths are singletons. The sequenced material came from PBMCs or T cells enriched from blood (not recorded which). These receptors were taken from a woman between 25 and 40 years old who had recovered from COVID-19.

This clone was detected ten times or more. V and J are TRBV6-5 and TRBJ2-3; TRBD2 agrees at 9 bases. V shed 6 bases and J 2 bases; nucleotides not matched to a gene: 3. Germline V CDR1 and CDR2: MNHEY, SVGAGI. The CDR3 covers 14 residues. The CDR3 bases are TGTGCCAGCAGGCGGACTAGCGACACAGATACGCAGTATTTT. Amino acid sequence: CASRRTSDTDTQYF.

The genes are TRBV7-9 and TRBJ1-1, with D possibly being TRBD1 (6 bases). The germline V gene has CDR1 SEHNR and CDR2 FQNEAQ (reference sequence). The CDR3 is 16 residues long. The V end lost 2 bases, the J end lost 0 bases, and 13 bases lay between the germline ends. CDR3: CASSLWPGQMNTEAFF. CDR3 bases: TGTGCCAGCAGCTTATGGCCGGGACAAATGAACACTGAAGCTTTCTTT.

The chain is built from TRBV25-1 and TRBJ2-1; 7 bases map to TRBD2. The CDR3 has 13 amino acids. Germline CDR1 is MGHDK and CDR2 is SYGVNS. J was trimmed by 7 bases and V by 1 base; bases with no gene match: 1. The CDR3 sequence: CASSEFGGNEQFF. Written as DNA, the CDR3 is TGTGCCAGCAGTGAATTCGGGGGGAATGAGCAGTTCTTC.

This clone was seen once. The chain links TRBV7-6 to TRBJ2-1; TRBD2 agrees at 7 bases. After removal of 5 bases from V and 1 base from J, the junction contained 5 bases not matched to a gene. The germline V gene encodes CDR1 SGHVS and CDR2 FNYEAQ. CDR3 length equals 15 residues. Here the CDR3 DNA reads TGTGCCAGCAGCCCAAGCGGGAATTCCTACAATGAGCAGTTCTTC. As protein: CASSPSGNSYNEQFF.

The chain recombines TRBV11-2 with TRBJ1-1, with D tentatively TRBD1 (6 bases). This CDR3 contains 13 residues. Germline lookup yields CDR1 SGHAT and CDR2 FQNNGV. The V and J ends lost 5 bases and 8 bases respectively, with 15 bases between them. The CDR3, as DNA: TGTGCCAGCAGCCACAAAACACAGGGCGAAGCTTTCTTT. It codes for CASSHKTQGEAFF.

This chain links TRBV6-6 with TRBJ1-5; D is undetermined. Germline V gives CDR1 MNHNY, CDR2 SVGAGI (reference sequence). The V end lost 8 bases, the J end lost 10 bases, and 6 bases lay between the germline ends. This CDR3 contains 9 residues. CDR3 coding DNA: TGTGCCAGCGGCCGTCCCCAGCATTTT. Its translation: CASGRPQHF.

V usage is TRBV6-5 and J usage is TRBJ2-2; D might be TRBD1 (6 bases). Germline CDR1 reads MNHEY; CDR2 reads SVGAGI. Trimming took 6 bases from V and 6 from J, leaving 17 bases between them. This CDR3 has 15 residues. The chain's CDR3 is CASRTGSSSPGELFF. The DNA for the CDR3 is TGTGCCAGCAGGACAGGAAGCTCTAGTCCCGGGGAGCTGTTTTTT.

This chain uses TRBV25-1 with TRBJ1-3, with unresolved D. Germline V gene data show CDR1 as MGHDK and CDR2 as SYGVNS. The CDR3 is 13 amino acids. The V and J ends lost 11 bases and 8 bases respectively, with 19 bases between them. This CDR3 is CAYQPTMGDTIYF. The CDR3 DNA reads TGTGCCTACCAACCGACAATGGGAGACACCATATATTTT.

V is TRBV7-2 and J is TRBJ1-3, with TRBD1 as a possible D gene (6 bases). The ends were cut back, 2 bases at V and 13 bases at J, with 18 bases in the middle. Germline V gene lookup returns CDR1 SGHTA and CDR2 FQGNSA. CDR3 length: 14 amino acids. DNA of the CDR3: TGTGCCAGCAGCTTAATGATGCTCGACAGGAAAATATATTTT. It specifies CASSLMMLDRKIYF.

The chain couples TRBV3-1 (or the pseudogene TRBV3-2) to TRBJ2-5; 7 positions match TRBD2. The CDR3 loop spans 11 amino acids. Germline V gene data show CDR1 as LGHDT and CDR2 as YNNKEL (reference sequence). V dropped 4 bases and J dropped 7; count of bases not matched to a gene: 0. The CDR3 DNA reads TGTGCCAGCAGCCGCGGGGGGACCCAGTACTTC. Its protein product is CASSRGGTQYF.

CDR3 protein: CASGEGASYEQYF. CDR3 coding DNA: TGTGCCAGCGGAGAGGGGGCATCCTACGAGCAGTACTTC. The chain couples TRBV5-5 to TRBJ2-7; 7 bases fit TRBD1. The V and J ends lost 7 bases and 1 base, in that order; junction bases with no gene match: 5. Germline-derived CDR1 and CDR2 are SGHKS and YYEKEE (reference sequence). The CDR3 consists of 13 residues.

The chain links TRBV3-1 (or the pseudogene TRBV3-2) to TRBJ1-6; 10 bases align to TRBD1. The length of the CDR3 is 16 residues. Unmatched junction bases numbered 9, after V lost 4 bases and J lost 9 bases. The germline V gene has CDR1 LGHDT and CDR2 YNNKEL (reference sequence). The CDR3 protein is CASSPGTGDHRSPLHF. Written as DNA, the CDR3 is TGTGCCAGCAGCCCCGGGACAGGGGATCATCGTTCACCCCTCCACTTT.

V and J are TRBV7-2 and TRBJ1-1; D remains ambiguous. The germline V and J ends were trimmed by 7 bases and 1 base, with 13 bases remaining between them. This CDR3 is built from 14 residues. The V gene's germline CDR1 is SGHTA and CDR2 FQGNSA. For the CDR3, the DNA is TGTGCCAGCACCCTTGCGGGCCCGAACACTGAAGCTTTCTTT. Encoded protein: CASTLAGPNTEAFF. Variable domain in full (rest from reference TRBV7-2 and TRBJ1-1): GAGVSQSPSNKVTEKGKDVELRCDPISGHTALYWYRQSLGQGLEFLIYFQGNSAPDKSGLPSDRFSAERTGGSVSTLTIQRTQQEDSAVYLCASTLAGPNTEAFFGQGTRLTVV.

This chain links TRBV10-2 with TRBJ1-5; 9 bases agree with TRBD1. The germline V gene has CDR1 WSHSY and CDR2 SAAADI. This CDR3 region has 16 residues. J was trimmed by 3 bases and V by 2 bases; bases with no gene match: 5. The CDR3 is CASSEIGTGFNQPQHF. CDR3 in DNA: TGCGCCAGCAGTGAGATTGGGACAGGGTTCAATCAGCCCCAGCATTTT.

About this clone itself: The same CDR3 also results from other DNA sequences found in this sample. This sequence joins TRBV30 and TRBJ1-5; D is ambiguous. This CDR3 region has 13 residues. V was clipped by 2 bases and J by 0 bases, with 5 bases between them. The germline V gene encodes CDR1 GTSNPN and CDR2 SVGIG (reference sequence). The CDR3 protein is CAWSTDSNQPQHF. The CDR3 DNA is TGTGCCTGGAGTACAGATAGCAATCAGCCCCAGCATTTT.

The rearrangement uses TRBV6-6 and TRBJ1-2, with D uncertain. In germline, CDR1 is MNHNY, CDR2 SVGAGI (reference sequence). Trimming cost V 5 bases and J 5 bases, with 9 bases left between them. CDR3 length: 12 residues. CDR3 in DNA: TGTGCCAGCAGTCCCCAGACTTATGGCTACACCTTC. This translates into CASSPQTYGYTF.

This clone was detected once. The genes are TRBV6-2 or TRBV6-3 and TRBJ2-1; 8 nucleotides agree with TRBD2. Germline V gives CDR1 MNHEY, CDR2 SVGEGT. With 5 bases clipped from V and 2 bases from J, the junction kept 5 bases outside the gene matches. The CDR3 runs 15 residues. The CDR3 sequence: CASSPAGGTYNEQFF. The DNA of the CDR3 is TGTGCCAGCAGTCCGGCGGGGGGCACCTACAATGAGCAGTTCTTC.

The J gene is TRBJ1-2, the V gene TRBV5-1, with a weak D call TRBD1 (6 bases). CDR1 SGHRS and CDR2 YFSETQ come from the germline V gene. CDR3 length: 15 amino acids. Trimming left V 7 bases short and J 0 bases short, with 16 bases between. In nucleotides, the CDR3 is TGCGCCAGCGGCCCCCGGGACACGTCTAACTATGGCTACACCTTC. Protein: CASGPRDTSNYGYTF.

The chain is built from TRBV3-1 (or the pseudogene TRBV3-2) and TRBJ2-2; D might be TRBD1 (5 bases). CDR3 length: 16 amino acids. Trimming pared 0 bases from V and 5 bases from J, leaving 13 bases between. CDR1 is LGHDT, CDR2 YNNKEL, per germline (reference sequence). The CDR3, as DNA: TGTGCCAGCAGCCAAGATGGGGCGAGTAATACCGGGGAGCTGTTTTTT. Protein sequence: CASSQDGASNTGELFF.

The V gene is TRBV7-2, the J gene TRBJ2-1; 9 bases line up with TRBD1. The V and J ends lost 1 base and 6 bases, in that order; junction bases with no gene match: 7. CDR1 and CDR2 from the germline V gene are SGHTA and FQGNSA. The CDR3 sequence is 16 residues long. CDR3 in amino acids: CASSLGWTGARNEQFF. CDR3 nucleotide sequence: TGTGCCAGCAGCTTAGGGTGGACAGGGGCTCGCAATGAGCAGTTCTTC. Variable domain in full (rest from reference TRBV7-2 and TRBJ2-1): GAGVSQSPSNKVTEKGKDVELRCDPISGHTALYWYRQSLGQGLEFLIYFQGNSAPDKSGLPSDRFSAERTGGSVSTLTIQRTQQEDSAVYLCASSLGWTGARNEQFFGPGTRLTVL.

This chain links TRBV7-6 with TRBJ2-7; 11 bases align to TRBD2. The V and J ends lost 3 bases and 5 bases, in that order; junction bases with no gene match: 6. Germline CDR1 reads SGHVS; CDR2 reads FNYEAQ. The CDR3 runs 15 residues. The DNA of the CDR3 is TGTGCCAGCAGCTTTCCTAGCGGGGGGCTCGACGAGCAGTACTTC. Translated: CASSFPSGGLDEQYF.

This CDR3 is CASSARGDEAFF. In DNA form, the CDR3 reads TGTGCCAGCAGCGCCAGGGGCGATGAAGCTTTCTTT. The rearrangement links TRBV9 to TRBJ1-1, with a weak D call TRBD1 (6 bases). Germline loops: CDR1 SGDLS, CDR2 YYNGEE. The CDR3 extends over 12 amino acids. V was cut by 3 bases and J by 7 bases, with 10 bases left in between.

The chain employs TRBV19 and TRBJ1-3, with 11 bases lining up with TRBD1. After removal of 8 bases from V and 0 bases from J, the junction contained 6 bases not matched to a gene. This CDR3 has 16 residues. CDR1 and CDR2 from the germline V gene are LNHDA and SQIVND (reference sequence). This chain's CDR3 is CASGDRGSSSGNTIYF. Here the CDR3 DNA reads TGTGCCAGTGGGGACAGGGGGTCGAGCTCTGGAAACACCATATATTTT.

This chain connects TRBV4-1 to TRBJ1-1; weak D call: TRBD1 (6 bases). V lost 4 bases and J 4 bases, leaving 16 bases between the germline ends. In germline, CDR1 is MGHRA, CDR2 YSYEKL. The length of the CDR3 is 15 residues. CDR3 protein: CASSRSQGRSTEAFF. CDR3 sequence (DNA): TGCGCCAGCAGCCGATCACAGGGTCGTTCCACTGAAGCTTTCTTT.

The CDR3 nucleotides read TGTGCCAGCAGCCAAGATTCGGACAGGGGGCTATTAAATTCACCCCTCCACTTT. It specifies CASSQDSDRGLLNSPLHF. This chain uses TRBV14 with TRBJ1-6, with TRBD1 matching 11 bases. CDR3 size: 18 residues. CDR1 is SGHDN and CDR2 is FVKESK in the germline V gene. V dropped 0 bases and J dropped 7; count of bases not matched to a gene: 8.